This TCR beta chain emerged from a study of cytomegalovirus exposure and HLA in healthy donors. Overall study findings and caveats: Later on, a genetic analysis was performed. It linked a missense variant in DCLRE1C with V- and J-gene trimming of TCR beta. Rarity characterized most TCR sequences, yet some public TCRs appeared in many donors. It was shown in a later analysis that HLA-associated TCR beta chains were more clonally expanded than other, equally common chains.

CDR1 is MNHEY, CDR2 SVGAGI, per germline. The CDR3 covers 16 residues. Trimming shortened V by 0 bases and J by 2 bases, and 13 bases separated the two germline ends. Details on this clone: Its antigen is unidentified.

Vbeta (60) and Jbeta (13) primers were used in the PCR. The method was immunoSEQ multiplex PCR; TCRdb's version includes in-frame clones alone and lacks a portion of them. This table holds around 210,000 clones, around four fifths found once. This sequence originates from a boy younger than 18 in good health and CMV-seronegative. The sequenced sample consisted of PBMCs. The chain couples TRBV6-5 to TRBJ1-1; tentatively, D is TRBD1 (5 bases). Here the CDR3 DNA reads TGTGCCAGCAGTTACTCGGGGCACGGAGAAAACACTGAAGCTTTCTTT. Translated, it gives CASSYSGHGENTEAFF.